A selection of T cell receptor beta chains follows, all from one sample in a study of identical twins. TCRdb re-derived calls from the 5' RACE reads in MiXCR, one entry per CDR3 protein. Of 420,000 or so distinct CDR3 sequences listed, about 18% were seen once; the top ten hold around 12%. Sequencing used naive T cells sorted from blood. These receptors all come from a man aged 50-59 years in good health. The CDR3 runs from the conserved cysteine through the conserved F or W. Fields, in order: clone size, V gene, D gene, J gene, CDR3 protein, CDR3 DNA. D genes are given only for firm matches. Clone size is shown for a subset of rows, as once, few, many or a class of expanded clone.

>.|TRBV5-1|.|TRBJ2-4
CASSSNWAKNIQYF
TGCGCCAGCAGCTCCAACTGGGCCAAAAACATTCAGTACTTC
>.|TRBV6-5|.|TRBJ2-7
CASSSTRKGRNEQYF
TGTGCCAGCAGTTCGACTCGTAAAGGGAGGAACGAGCAGTACTTC
>few|TRBV29-1|.|TRBJ1-5
CSVAEDQRQPQHF
TGCAGCGTTGCAGAGGACCAAAGGCAGCCCCAGCATTTT
>.|TRBV6-5|.|TRBJ2-7
CASSYRQGGSEQYF
TGTGCCAGCAGTTACAGGCAGGGGGGGAGCGAGCAGTACTTC
>.|TRBV20-1|.|TRBJ2-3
CSATGLGTDTQYF
TGCAGTGCTACGGGACTCGGCACAGATACGCAGTATTTT
>many|TRBV6-1|TRBD1|TRBJ2-1
CASSQTGGLTSSYNEQFF
TGTGCCAGCAGTCAGACAGGGGGCTTGACCTCTTCCTACAATGAGCAGTTCTTC
>many|TRBV12-3/TRBV12-4|TRBD2|TRBJ2-3
CASSLTRGETDTQYF
TGTGCCAGCAGTTTGACCCGGGGGGAAACAGATACGCAGTATTTT
>many|TRBV5-1|.|TRBJ2-2
CASGIWARETGELFF
TGCGCCAGCGGGATATGGGCCAGGGAGACCGGGGAGCTGTTTTTT
>.|TRBV6-2/TRBV6-3|TRBD1|TRBJ2-1
CASSYRHGTGPNNEQFF
TGTGCCAGCAGTTATCGACATGGGACAGGGCCAAACAATGAGCAGTTCTTC
>.|TRBV20-1|TRBD2|TRBJ2-1
CSASRGRAGGEQFF
TGCAGTGCTAGTCGAGGGAGGGCAGGTGGTGAGCAGTTCTTC
>.|TRBV5-1|.|TRBJ1-2
CASSLEAARPGGYTF
TGCGCCAGCAGCTTGGAGGCCGCCAGGCCAGGTGGCTACACCTTC
>few|TRBV5-5|.|TRBJ2-3
CASSGSQGVADTQYF
TGTGCCAGCAGCGGATCACAGGGAGTGGCAGATACGCAGTATTTT
>.|TRBV18|.|TRBJ2-7
CASSPNLREQYF
TGTGCCAGCTCACCAAATTTGCGGGAGCAGTACTTC
>few|TRBV18|TRBD2|TRBJ2-1
CASSLISSGSANEQFF
TGTGCCAGCTCACTCATCTCTAGCGGGAGCGCCAATGAGCAGTTCTTC
>.|TRBV5-5|.|TRBJ2-7
CASSLRSGSSSSTKQYF
TGTGCCAGCAGCTTACGCTCAGGGTCCTCCTCTTCTACGAAGCAGTACTTC
>.|TRBV30|TRBD1|TRBJ1-1
CAWSHDRGTGAFF
TGTGCCTGGAGCCACGACAGGGGGACCGGGGCTTTCTTT
>few|TRBV14|.|TRBJ1-1
CASSPTRGLGTEAFF
TGTGCCAGCAGCCCGACGAGGGGGTTAGGGACTGAAGCTTTCTTT
>.|TRBV6-1|.|TRBJ1-2
CASSELWSGYTF
TGTGCCAGCAGTGAATTGTGGTCTGGCTACACCTTC
>.|TRBV2|.|TRBJ2-2
CASSRDSGTGELFF
TGTGCCAGCTCCAGGGATAGCGGCACCGGGGAGCTGTTTTTT
>.|TRBV7-9|TRBD2|TRBJ2-1
CASSPPGLAYPNEQFF
TGTGCCAGCAGCCCACCGGGACTAGCGTACCCTAATGAGCAGTTCTTC
>.|TRBV20-1|TRBD2|TRBJ2-3
CSATGLAETTDTQYF
TGCAGTGCGACAGGACTAGCGGAGACCACGGATACGCAGTATTTT
>few|TRBV5-6|TRBD1|TRBJ1-2
CASSSGMRGHDSAAYGYTF
TGTGCCAGCAGTTCAGGAATGAGGGGGCACGATAGCGCAGCCTATGGCTACACCTTC
>.|TRBV7-2|.|TRBJ2-5
CASSLDGQKRETQYF
TGTGCCAGCAGCTTAGATGGGCAGAAGAGGGAGACCCAGTACTTC
>few|TRBV20-1|.|TRBJ2-1
CSANRDFSHEQFF
TGCAGTGCTAACCGGGACTTCTCACATGAGCAGTTCTTC
>many|TRBV6-5|.|TRBJ2-7
CASSYYQGTYEQYF
TGTGCCAGCAGTTATTACCAGGGAACCTACGAGCAGTACTTC
>.|TRBV7-2|.|TRBJ1-1
CASSQRQENTEAFF
TGTGCCAGCAGCCAAAGGCAGGAGAACACTGAAGCTTTCTTT
>.|TRBV9|TRBD2|TRBJ2-1
CASSVVGSGYNEQFF
TGTGCCAGCAGCGTAGTTGGTAGCGGGTACAATGAGCAGTTCTTC
>.|TRBV29-1|TRBD2|TRBJ2-5
CSVEEGGFGETQYF
TGCAGCGTTGAAGAGGGGGGGTTTGGAGAGACCCAGTACTTC
>few|TRBV29-1|TRBD1|TRBJ2-7
CSARQGAHEQYF
TGCAGCGCCCGACAGGGGGCCCACGAGCAGTACTTC
>many|TRBV27|TRBD1|TRBJ2-2
CASSSTGWIGELFF
TGTGCCAGCAGTTCGACAGGGTGGATCGGGGAGCTGTTTTTT
>.|TRBV11-2|.|TRBJ2-4
CASSLAGQGNIQYF
TGTGCCAGCAGCTTAGCTGGGCAGGGCAACATTCAGTACTTC
>.|TRBV6-1|.|TRBJ2-5
CASSRPGLQETQYF
TGTGCCAGCAGTCGTCCAGGGCTCCAAGAGACCCAGTACTTC
>few|TRBV20-1|TRBD2|TRBJ2-1
CSARVGHREGLSYNEQFF
TGCAGTGCTAGAGTAGGACACCGGGAGGGACTCTCCTACAATGAGCAGTTCTTC
>few|TRBV28|TRBD2|TRBJ2-1
CASSLLSPTSGRQHNNEQFF
TGTGCCAGCAGTTTACTTTCGCCGACTAGCGGGAGACAACACAACAATGAGCAGTTCTTC
>many|TRBV4-2|.|TRBJ1-5
CASSQDGQGINQPQHF
TGTGCCAGCAGCCAAGATGGGCAGGGGATAAATCAGCCCCAGCATTTT
>many|TRBV10-3|TRBD2|TRBJ2-3
CAISVKASGGATQYF
TGTGCCATCAGTGTAAAGGCTAGCGGGGGTGCAACGCAGTATTTT
>few|TRBV28|.|TRBJ2-7
CATSGWVPYEQYF
TGTGCCACCTCGGGTTGGGTTCCATACGAGCAGTACTTC
>few|TRBV7-9|TRBD1|TRBJ1-2
CASSFTGTGGGNYGYTF
TGTGCCAGCAGCTTTACCGGGACAGGGGGCGGTAACTATGGCTACACCTTC
>.|TRBV2|TRBD1|TRBJ2-5
CASSEQGTGGETQYF
TGTGCCAGCAGTGAACAAGGGACAGGGGGAGAGACCCAGTACTTC
>.|TRBV12-3/TRBV12-4|TRBD1|TRBJ1-1
CASSFRQGSTEAFF
TGTGCCAGCAGTTTTAGACAGGGGAGCACTGAAGCTTTCTTT
>.|TRBV12-3/TRBV12-4|.|TRBJ2-2
CASRDGNTGELFF
TGTGCCAGCAGGGACGGCAACACCGGGGAGCTGTTTTTT
>.|TRBV20-1|TRBD2|TRBJ2-1
CSARGPRGREGQNNEQFF
TGCAGTGCTAGAGGCCCTCGGGGGCGGGAGGGCCAGAACAATGAGCAGTTCTTC
>many|TRBV28|.|TRBJ2-5
CASSLFGTQETQYF
TGTGCCAGCAGTTTATTCGGGACTCAAGAGACCCAGTACTTC
>.|TRBV2|.|TRBJ1-5
CASSDTIGTGNQPQHF
TGTGCCAGCAGTGATACGATTGGGACGGGCAATCAGCCCCAGCATTTT
>.|TRBV28|TRBD2|TRBJ2-1
CASEASGTSSYNEQFF
TGTGCCAGCGAGGCTAGCGGAACGAGCTCCTACAATGAGCAGTTCTTC
>many|TRBV5-6|TRBD1|TRBJ2-7
CASSRGQAYEQYF
TGTGCCAGCAGCCGAGGACAGGCCTACGAGCAGTACTTC
>many|TRBV20-1|.|TRBJ2-1
CSARDGGYYYNEQFF
TGCAGTGCTAGAGATGGCGGGTATTACTACAATGAGCAGTTCTTC
>few|TRBV4-3|TRBD1|TRBJ1-5
CASSRTQGAGQPQHF
TGCGCCAGCAGCCGGACACAGGGGGCGGGTCAGCCCCAGCATTTT
>few|TRBV20-1|.|TRBJ2-7
CSARDVDALSSTYEQYF
TGCAGTGCTAGAGATGTAGACGCCTTATCTTCCACCTACGAGCAGTACTTC
>.|TRBV20-1|.|TRBJ2-1
CSAPRRYNEQFF
TGCAGTGCTCCGCGCCGCTACAATGAGCAGTTCTTC
>few|TRBV7-9|.|TRBJ1-2
CASSLSGTLYGYTF
TGTGCCAGCAGCTTATCCGGGACCCTCTATGGCTACACCTTC
>.|TRBV6-2/TRBV6-3|TRBD2|TRBJ2-1
CASRGLAGEWNEQFF
TGTGCCAGCAGAGGACTAGCGGGAGAGTGGAATGAGCAGTTCTTC